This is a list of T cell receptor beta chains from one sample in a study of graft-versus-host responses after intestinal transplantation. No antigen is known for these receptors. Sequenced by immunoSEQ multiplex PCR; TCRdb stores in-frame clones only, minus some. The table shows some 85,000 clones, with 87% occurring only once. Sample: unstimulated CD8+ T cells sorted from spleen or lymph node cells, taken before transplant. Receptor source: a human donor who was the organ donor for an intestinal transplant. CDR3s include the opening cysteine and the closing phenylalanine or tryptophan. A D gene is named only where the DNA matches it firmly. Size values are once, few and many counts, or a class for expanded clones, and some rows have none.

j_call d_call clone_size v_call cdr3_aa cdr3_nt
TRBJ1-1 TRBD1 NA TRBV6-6 CASSSKGAFTEAFF TGTGCCAGCAGTTCCAAGGGGGCATTCACTGAAGCTTTCTTT
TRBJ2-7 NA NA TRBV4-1 CASSPGNYEQYF TGCGCCAGCAGCCCGGGAAACTACGAGCAGTACTTC
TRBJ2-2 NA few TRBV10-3 CAISWTVTGELFF TGTGCCATCAGTTGGACAGTCACCGGGGAGCTGTTTTTT
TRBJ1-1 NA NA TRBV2 CASSEIGPLDLEAFF TGTGCCAGCAGTGAAATAGGCCCCTTAGACCTTGAAGCTTTCTTT
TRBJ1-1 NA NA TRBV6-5 CASRSDDWAGTEAFF TGTGCCAGCAGATCAGACGACTGGGCCGGGACTGAAGCTTTCTTT
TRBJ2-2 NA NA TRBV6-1 CAGGTARTGELFF TGTGCCGGCGGGACGGCTAGGACCGGGGAGCTGTTTTTT
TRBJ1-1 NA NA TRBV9 CASSVGGGDEAFF TGTGCCAGCAGCGTCGGGGGTGGGGATGAAGCTTTCTTT
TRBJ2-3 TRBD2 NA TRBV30 CGGGQNTQYF TGTGGCGGGGGGCAAAATACGCAGTATTTT
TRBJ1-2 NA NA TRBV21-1 CASSKEQVTYGYTF TGTGCCAGCAGCAAAGAACAGGTTACCTATGGCTACACCTTC
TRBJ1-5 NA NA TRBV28 CASSHVQGGSNQPQHF TGTGCCAGCAGTCACGTACAGGGCGGTAGCAATCAGCCCCAGCATTTT
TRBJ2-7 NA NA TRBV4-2 CASSQETGRIYEQYF TGTGCCAGCAGCCAAGAGACAGGACGAATCTACGAGCAGTACTTC
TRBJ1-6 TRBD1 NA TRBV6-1 CASSAPINGFGTGDNSPLHF TGTGCCAGCAGTGCACCAATAAACGGGTTCGGGACAGGGGATAATTCACCCCTCCACTTT
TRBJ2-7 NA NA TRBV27 CASSPRDVYEQYF TGTGCCTCTTCACCCCGGGACGTGTACGAGCAGTACTTC
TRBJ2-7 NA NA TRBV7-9 CASSPRAGLTEQYF TGTGCCAGCAGCCCCCGGGCGGGTCTTACCGAGCAGTACTTC
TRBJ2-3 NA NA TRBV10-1 CASSKGRDLITDTQYF TGCGCCAGCAGCAAAGGAAGGGACTTAATAACAGATACGCAGTATTTT
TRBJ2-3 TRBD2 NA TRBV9 CASSFYLSGGVDTQYF TGTGCCAGCAGCTTTTACCTAAGCGGGGGCGTCGATACGCAGTATTTT
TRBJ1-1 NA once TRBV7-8 CASSLARGTNTEAFF TGTGCCAGCAGCTTAGCGCGGGGTACGAACACTGAAGCTTTCTTT
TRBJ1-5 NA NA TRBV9 CASSVGGANQPQHF TGTGCCAGCAGCGTAGGTGGGGCGAATCAGCCCCAGCATTTT
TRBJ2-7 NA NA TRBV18 CASSPSRALRQYF TGTGCCAGCTCACCTTCCCGGGCCCTGAGGCAGTACTTC
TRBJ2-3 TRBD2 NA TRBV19 CASSTSAGGTDTQYF TGTGCCAGTAGTACCTCCGCGGGGGGCACAGATACGCAGTATTTT
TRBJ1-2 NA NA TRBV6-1 CASNDSEQYAFYGYTF TGTGCCAGCAATGATTCAGAGCAGTACGCCTTCTATGGCTACACCTTC
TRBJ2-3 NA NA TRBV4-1 CASSQGSPVTTADTQYF TGCGCCAGCAGCCAAGGATCCCCGGTTACTACCGCGGATACGCAGTATTTT
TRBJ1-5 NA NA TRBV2 CASAERGNQEPQHF TGTGCCAGCGCAGAAAGGGGCAATCAAGAGCCCCAGCATTTT
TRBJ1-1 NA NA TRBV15 CATSRGLSEAFF TGTGCCACCAGCAGAGGCTTAAGTGAAGCTTTCTTT
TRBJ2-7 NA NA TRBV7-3 CASSLDRTYEQYF TGTGCCAGCAGCTTAGACCGGACCTACGAGCAGTACTTC
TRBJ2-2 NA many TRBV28 CAHRPAGLTGELFF TGTGCCCACCGCCCCGCAGGTCTCACCGGGGAGCTGTTTTTT
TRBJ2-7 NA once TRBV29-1 CSVVDRNLYEQYF TGCAGCGTAGTTGACCGGAACCTCTACGAGCAGTACTTC
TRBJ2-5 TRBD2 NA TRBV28 CASSFPSSGGFRGETQYF TGTGCCAGCAGTTTCCCCTCTAGCGGGGGTTTCAGAGGGGAGACCCAGTACTTC
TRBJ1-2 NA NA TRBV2 CASSDGRLSYGYTF TGTGCCAGCAGTGATGGACGACTGTCCTATGGCTACACCTTC
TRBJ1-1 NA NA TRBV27 CASSLGGGTEAFF TGTGCCAGCAGTTTAGGGGGGGGCACTGAAGCTTTCTTT
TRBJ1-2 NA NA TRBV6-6 CASSYSAGYGYTF TGTGCCAGCAGTTACTCCGCAGGGTACGGCTACACCTTC
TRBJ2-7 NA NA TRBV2 CASRDSSSYEQYF TGTGCCAGCAGGGACTCGAGCTCCTACGAGCAGTACTTC
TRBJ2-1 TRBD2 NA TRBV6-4 CATTSGGADNEQFF TGTGCCACTACTAGCGGGGGGGCCGACAATGAGCAGTTCTTC
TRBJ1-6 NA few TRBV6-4 CASSDLPGGNSPLHF TGTGCCAGCAGTGACCTTCCGGGGGGTAATTCACCCCTCCACTTT
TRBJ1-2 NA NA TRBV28 CASSLLGRGGRYGYTF TGTGCCAGCAGTTTATTGGGTCGGGGCGGACGGTATGGCTACACCTTC
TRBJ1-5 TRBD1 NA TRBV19 CASSLWTGGNQPQHF TGTGCCAGTAGTCTCTGGACAGGGGGCAATCAGCCCCAGCATTTT
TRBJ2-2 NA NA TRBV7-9 CASSCTWAQNTGELFF TGTGCCAGCAGCTGTACGTGGGCTCAGAACACCGGGGAGCTGTTTTTT
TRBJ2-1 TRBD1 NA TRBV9 CASSDRDRAYNEQFF TGTGCCAGCAGCGACCGGGACAGAGCCTACAATGAGCAGTTCTTC
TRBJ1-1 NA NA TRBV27 CASSLVSVYTEAFF TGTGCCAGCAGTTTAGTGTCGGTTTACACTGAAGCTTTCTTT
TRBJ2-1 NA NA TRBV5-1 CASSLEGFGYNEQFF TGCGCCAGCAGCTTGGAAGGGTTTGGGTACAATGAGCAGTTCTTC
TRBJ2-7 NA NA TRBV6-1 CASRNTNYEQYF TGTGCCAGCAGAAACACGAATTACGAGCAGTACTTC
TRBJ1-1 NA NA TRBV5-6 CASFWGAEAFF TGTGCCAGCTTCTGGGGTGCTGAAGCTTTCTTT
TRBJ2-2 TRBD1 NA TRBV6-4 CASSRTGDNTGELFF TGTGCCAGCAGTAGGACAGGGGACAACACCGGGGAGCTGTTTTTT
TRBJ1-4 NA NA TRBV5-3 CARSFEGTNEKLFF TGTGCCAGAAGCTTCGAAGGAACTAATGAAAAACTGTTTTTT
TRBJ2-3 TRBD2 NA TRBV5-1 CASSLGTSFGDTQYF TGCGCCAGCAGCTTGGGGACTAGCTTCGGAGATACGCAGTATTTT
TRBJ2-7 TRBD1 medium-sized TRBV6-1 CASSEGTGGYEQYF TGTGCCAGCAGTGAAGGGACAGGGGGCTACGAGCAGTACTTC
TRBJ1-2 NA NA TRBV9 CASSVQGMRDGYTF TGTGCCAGCAGCGTTCAGGGGATGAGGGATGGCTACACCTTC
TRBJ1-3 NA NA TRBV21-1 CASSNTHDSGNTIYF TGTGCCAGCAGCAACACGCATGACTCTGGAAACACCATATATTTT
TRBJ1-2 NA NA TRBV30 CAWNHWDPFGYTF TGTGCCTGGAACCATTGGGACCCCTTTGGCTACACCTTC
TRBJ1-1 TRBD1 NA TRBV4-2 CASGTDTEAFF TGTGCCAGCGGGACAGACACTGAAGCTTTCTTT
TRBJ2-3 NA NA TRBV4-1 CASKEADTQYF TGCGCCAGCAAAGAGGCAGATACGCAGTATTTT
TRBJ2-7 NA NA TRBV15 CATSRPTDSVYEQYF TGTGCCACCAGCAGACCGACAGACTCCGTTTACGAGCAGTACTTC
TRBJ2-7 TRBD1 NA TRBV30 CAWSPGGAGYEQYF TGTGCCTGGAGTCCAGGGGGCGCCGGTTACGAGCAGTACTTC
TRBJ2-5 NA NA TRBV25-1 CASSRGFGETQYF TGTGCCAGCAGCCGCGGTTTTGGAGAGACCCAGTACTTC
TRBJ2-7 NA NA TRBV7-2 CASSGSYEQYF TGTGCCAGCAGCGGGTCCTACGAGCAGTACTTC
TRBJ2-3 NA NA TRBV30 CAWSASADTQYF TGTGCCTGGAGTGCCAGCGCAGATACGCAGTATTTT
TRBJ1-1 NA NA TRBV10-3 CAISESGGVTEAFF TGTGCCATCAGTGAGTCCGGGGGTGTCACTGAAGCTTTCTTT